The clone carrying this T cell receptor beta chain has just one count. As yet, its antigen is unknown. This record comes from a study of neoadjuvant anti-PD-1 for oral cavity cancer. Whole-study context: Most patients had three to four biweekly doses of 3 mg/kg nivolumab before resection. Study results and caveats: Only three patients per response group were TCR-analyzed; validation needed. Higher pretreatment Treg/Th17 ratios tracked higher pretreatment blood clonality.

This CDR3 comprises 17 residues. The germline V gene has CDR1 LGHNA and CDR2 YNFKEQ. V lost 0 bases to trimming and J lost 6 bases; unmatched junction nucleotides: 10. The sample's time point: after neoadjuvant nivolumab, at surgical resection. Blood cells were analyzed directly, without culture or expansion. Libraries were prepared by immunoSEQ multiplex PCR; TCRdb keeps only in-frame clonotypes and omits some of them. The profile shows tens of thousands of clones, around 84% of them singletons. The input for sequencing was PBMCs, taken after nivolumab (anti-PD-1) treatment. The receptor comes from a person aged 35-80 years with oral cavity squamous cell carcinoma. V and J are TRBV4-2 and TRBJ2-2; TRBD2 matches at 7 bases. The CDR3 sequence: CASSQDRREGHSGELFF. As DNA, the CDR3 is TGTGCCAGCAGCCAAGATAGGAGGGAGGGCCACTCCGGGGAGCTGTTTTTT.